This TCR beta chain appears in the sequencing data of a study of cytomegalovirus exposure and HLA in healthy donors. The study's findings and limits: Further analysis was carried out later, and it showed several of the most significant clusters appearing linked to common viral pathogens. There were over 150 TCR beta chains listed as cytomegalovirus-associated. In a later analysis, TCR beta V- and J-gene trimming showed a link to a missense DCLRE1C variant.

On this clone: Its specificity is not known.

It was with 60 Vbeta and 13 Jbeta primers that the PCR ran. Repertoires were generated with immunoSEQ multiplex PCR, while TCRdb's copy carries only in-frame clones and drops some. The table records under 100,000 clones, approximately 79% of them present only once. Sequencing was done on a sample of PBMCs. The receptor comes from a man aged 25 to 40 in good health and CMV-seronegative.

This chain's CDR3 is CATSFRTGQETQYF. The CDR3, as DNA: TGTGCCACCAGCTTCCGGACAGGCCAAGAGACCCAGTACTTC. This rearrangement joins TRBV15 to TRBJ2-5; 7 positions match TRBD1. The ends lost 5 bases at V and 1 base at J; junction bases unmatched: 4. Germline CDR1 LNHNV, CDR2 YYDKDF (reference sequence). This CDR3 spans 14 amino acids.